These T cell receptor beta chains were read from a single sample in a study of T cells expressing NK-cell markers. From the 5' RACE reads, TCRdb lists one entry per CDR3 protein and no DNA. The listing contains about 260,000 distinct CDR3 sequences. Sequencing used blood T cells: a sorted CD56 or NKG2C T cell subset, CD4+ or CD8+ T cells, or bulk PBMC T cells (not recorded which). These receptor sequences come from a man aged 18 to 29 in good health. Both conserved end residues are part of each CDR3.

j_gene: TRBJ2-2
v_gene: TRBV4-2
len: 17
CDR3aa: CASSQGLRGFEAGELFF

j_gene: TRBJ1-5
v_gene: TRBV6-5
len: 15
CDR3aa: CASRTGQGGNQPQHF

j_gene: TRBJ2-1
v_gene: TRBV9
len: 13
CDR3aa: CASSIRGDGEQFF

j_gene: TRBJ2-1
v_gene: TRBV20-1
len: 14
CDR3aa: CSARDPRRREGQFF

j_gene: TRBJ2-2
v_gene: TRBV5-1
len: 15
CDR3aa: CASAGLAGEAGELFF

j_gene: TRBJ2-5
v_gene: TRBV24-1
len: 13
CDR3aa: CATSDLASVTQYF

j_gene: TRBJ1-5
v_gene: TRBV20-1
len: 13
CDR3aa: CSAGAGVNQPQHF

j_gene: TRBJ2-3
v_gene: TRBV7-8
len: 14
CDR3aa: CASTAGLDTDTQYF

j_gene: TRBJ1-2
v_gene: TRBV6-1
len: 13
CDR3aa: CASSLSVNYGYTF

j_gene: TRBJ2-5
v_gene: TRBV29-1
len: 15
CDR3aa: CSVEGQLLRPRDHYF

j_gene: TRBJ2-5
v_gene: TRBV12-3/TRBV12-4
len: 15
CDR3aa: CASSQAQGAQETQYF

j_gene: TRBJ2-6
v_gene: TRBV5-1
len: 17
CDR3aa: CASSLAGTRSGANVLTF

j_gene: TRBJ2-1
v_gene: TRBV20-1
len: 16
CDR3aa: CSAVPGLAGEDNEQFF

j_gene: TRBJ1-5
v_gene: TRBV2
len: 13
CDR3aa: CASRLESNQPQHF

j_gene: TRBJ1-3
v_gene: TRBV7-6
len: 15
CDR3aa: CASSGDTISGNTIYF

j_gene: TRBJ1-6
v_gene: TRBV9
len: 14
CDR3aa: CASSVAGDNSPLHF

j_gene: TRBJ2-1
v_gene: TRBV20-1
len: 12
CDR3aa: CSAGWGGPEQFF

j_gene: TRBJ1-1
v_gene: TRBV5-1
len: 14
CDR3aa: CASSLGAVNTEAFF

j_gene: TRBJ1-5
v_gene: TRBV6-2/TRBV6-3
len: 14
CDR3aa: CASRKTASNQPQHF

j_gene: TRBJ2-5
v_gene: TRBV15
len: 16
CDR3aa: CATSRNQQGSRETQYF

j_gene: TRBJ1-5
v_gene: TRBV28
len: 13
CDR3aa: CASSGTDYQPQHF

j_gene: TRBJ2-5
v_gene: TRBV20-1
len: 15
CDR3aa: CSARVPGLPGETQYF

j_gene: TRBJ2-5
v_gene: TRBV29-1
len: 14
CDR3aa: CSVEPGAGGETQYF

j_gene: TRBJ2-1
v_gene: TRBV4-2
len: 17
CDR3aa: CASSQGGRRFVHNEQFF

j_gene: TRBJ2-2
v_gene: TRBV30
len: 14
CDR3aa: CAWSAGVGPGELFF

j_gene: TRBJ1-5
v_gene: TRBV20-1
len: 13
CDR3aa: CSARDRAGQPQHF

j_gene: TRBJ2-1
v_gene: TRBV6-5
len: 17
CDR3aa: CASSYSGLAGVYNEQFF

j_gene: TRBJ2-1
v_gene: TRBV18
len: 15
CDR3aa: CASSLGTAAANEQFF

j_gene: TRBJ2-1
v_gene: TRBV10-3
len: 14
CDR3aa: CAIRDLAGNNEQFF

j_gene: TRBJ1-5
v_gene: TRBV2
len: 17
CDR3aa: CASSERQGEVGNQPQHF

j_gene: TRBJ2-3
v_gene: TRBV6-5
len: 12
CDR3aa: CASKGGTDTQYF

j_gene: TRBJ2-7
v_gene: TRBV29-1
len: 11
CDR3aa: CSGTGKYEQYF

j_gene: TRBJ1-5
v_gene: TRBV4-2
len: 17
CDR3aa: CASSQAFRDSSNQPQHF

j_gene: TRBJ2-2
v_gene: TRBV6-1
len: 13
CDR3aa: CASSPLITGELFF

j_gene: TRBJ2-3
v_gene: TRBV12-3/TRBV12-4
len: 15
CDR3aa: CASSLGLVGADTQYF

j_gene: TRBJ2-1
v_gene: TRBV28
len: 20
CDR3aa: CASRPTAARTSGIRGNEQFF

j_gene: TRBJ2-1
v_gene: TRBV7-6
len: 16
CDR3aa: CASSLWQGDSYNEQFF

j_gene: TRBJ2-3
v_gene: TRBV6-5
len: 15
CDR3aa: CASSYDRVGTDTQYF

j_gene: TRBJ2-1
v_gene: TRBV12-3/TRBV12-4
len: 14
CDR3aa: CASSLPPGVAGQFF

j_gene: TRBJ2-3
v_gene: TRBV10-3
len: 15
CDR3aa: CAISAISGNTDTQYF

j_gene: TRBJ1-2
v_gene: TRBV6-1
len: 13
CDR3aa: CASRAPGGGGYTF

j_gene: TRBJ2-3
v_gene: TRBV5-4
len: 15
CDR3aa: CASSHTGDSGDTQYF

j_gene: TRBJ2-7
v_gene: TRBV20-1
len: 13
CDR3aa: CSARDQAGTEQYF

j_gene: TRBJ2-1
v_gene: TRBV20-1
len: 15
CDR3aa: CSARYGPGPANEQFF

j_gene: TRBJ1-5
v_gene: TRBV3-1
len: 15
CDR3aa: CASSQGTDSNQPQHF

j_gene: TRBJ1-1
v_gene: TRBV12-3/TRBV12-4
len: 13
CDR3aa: CASQRSGTLEAFF

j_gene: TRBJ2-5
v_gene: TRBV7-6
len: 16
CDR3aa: CASSPGGEGLESPQYF

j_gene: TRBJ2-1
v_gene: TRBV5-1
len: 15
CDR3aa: CASSSPGLAGREQFF

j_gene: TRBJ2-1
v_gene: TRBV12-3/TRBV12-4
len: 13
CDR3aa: CASSFKRESFKFF

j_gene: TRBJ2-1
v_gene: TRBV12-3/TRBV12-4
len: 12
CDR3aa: CASRDQADEQFF

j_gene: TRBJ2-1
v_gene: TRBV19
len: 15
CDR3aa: CASSIGRVSPNEQFF

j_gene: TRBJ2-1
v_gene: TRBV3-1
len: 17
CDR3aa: CASSQRGRGYSLNEQFF

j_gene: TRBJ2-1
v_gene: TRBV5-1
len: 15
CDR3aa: CASRRPGQGVDEQFF

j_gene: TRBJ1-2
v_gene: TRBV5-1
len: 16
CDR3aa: CASSLQGAGIDYGYTF

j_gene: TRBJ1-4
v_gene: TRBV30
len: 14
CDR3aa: CAWSGPGNGEKLFF

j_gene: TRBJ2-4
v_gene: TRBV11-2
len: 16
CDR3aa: CASSSLRGAAKNIQYF

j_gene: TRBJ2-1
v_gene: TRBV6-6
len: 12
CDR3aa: CASSLRNNEQFF

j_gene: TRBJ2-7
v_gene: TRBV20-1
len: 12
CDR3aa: CSAPSQAHEQYF

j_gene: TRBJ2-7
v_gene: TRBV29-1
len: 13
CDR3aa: CSVRPQGPYEQYF